Below, one T cell receptor (beta chain) is given with its context. This record comes from a study of technical replicates of blood from a few donors. Germline loops: CDR1 MNHNY, CDR2 SVGAGI (reference sequence). V lost 5 bases and J 0 bases, leaving 6 bases between the germline ends. The CDR3 covers 13 residues. The table came from immunoSEQ multiplex PCR; TCRdb's copy has only in-frame clones and leaves some out. The sample lists about 76,000 clones; 75% to 95% were seen once. The source of this sequence is a human donor in good health. V usage is TRBV6-6 and J usage is TRBJ2-3; D unresolved. Sequencing was done on a sample of T cells isolated from PBMCs. The CDR3 nucleotides are TGTGCCAGCAGTGTCCCGAGCACAGATACGCAGTATTTT. Amino acids: CASSVPSTDTQYF.